This is a list of T cell receptor beta chains from one sample in a study of blood T cells in healthy people across ages. One entry per CDR3 protein, called by TCRdb with MiXCR from the 5' RACE reads. The data show 1.5 million to 2 million distinct CDR3 sequences, roughly 28% seen once. The specimen sequenced was blood. The receptors come from a woman aged 25 to 39 in good health. CDR3s include the opening cysteine and the closing phenylalanine or tryptophan. The D gene is left open where the match is weak. Clone size, where shown, is once, few, many, or a class for clones that have expanded.

clone_size d_call j_call v_call cdr3_nt cdr3_aa
many - TRBJ2-1 TRBV20-1 TGCAGTGCTATCTTGACGGAAAGTAATGAGCAGTTCTTC CSAILTESNEQFF
- - TRBJ1-2 TRBV25-1 TGTGCCAGCAGTGATTCACACTTCGGACAGTACTATGGCTACACCTTC CASSDSHFGQYYGYTF
few - TRBJ1-2 TRBV12-5 TGTGCTAGTGGTTTGGTACGCCCCGGACAGAACTATGGCTACACCTTC CASGLVRPGQNYGYTF
- TRBD1 TRBJ1-2 TRBV11-2 TGTGCCAGCAGCCGAGAGGGGGCGCAGGGCTACACCTTC CASSREGAQGYTF
few TRBD2 TRBJ2-7 TRBV20-1 TGCAGTGCTAGCCCACTTGGAGCGGGAGACTGCGAGCAGTACTTC CSASPLGAGDCEQYF
- - TRBJ2-6 TRBV5-5 TGTGCCAGCAGCTTGGGGCTGTCCGGGTCCAACGTCCTGACTTTC CASSLGLSGSNVLTF
many - TRBJ2-3 TRBV7-2 TGTGCCAGCAGCCCGTCCCGGAGCACAGATACGCAGTATTTT CASSPSRSTDTQYF
- TRBD2 TRBJ2-5 TRBV29-1 TGCAGCGTTGAAATAGCGGGGGGGCTCGGGGAGACCCAGTACTTC CSVEIAGGLGETQYF
- - TRBJ2-7 TRBV20-1 TGCAGTGCTACAGGGGGAGGGTCGGTCAACGAGCAGTACTTC CSATGGGSVNEQYF
few - TRBJ2-6 TRBV4-1 TGCGCCAGCAGCCAAACTCCGGTTAGGGACTCTGGGGCCAACGTCCTGACTTTC CASSQTPVRDSGANVLTF
many - TRBJ2-3 TRBV12-3/TRBV12-4 TGTGCCAGCAGCCTAGGGGGGGAGTCATCCCCGTATTTT CASSLGGESSPYF
- - TRBJ2-7 TRBV25-1 TGTGCCAGCAGTGAAGGGAGTATTGTGTACGAGCAGTACTTC CASSEGSIVYEQYF
- - TRBJ2-5 TRBV7-2 TGTGCCAGCAGCTTAGAATCGCTAGGGGAGACCCAGTACTTC CASSLESLGETQYF
many TRBD1 TRBJ1-2 TRBV2 TGTGCCAGCTTGACAGGGGAGATGGGTGGCTACACCTTC CASLTGEMGGYTF
few TRBD1 TRBJ2-3 TRBV6-6 TGTGCCGGCTCCTACAGGTATCCGGGACAGGGTACAGATACGCAGTATTTT CAGSYRYPGQGTDTQYF
- TRBD2 TRBJ2-1 TRBV6-5 TGTGCCAGCAGGCTGCGGGGGGCCTACAATGAGCAGTTCTTC CASRLRGAYNEQFF
- - TRBJ1-4 TRBV6-5 TGTGCCAGCAGTTACTCGAAGGGTCGGGAAAAACTGTTTTTT CASSYSKGREKLFF
few TRBD2 TRBJ2-4 TRBV7-2 TGTGCCAGCAGACCCGGGGGGACCGACATTCAGTACTTC CASRPGGTDIQYF
many - TRBJ2-5 TRBV20-1 TGCAGTGCTAGACAGGGCGGCGAAGAGACCCAGTACTTC CSARQGGEETQYF
few TRBD2 TRBJ2-3 TRBV27 TGTGCCAGCAGTTACCTAGCGGGAGGCCGTCCCAGGGGACAGTATTTT CASSYLAGGRPRGQYF
- - TRBJ2-5 TRBV2 TGTGCCAGCAAGCCAACGGGGGCTCAAGAGACCCAGTACTTC CASKPTGAQETQYF
- - TRBJ1-2 TRBV20-1 TGCAGTGCTAGAGACGGGTCGGGAATCCATGGCTACACCTTC CSARDGSGIHGYTF
few TRBD2 TRBJ2-1 TRBV12-3/TRBV12-4 TGTGCCAGCAGTTCCAGGCGTGGGACTAGCGGGAGGCTCTACAATGAGCAGTTCTTC CASSSRRGTSGRLYNEQFF
many - TRBJ2-1 TRBV3-1 TGTGCCAGCAGCCAATTCTGGGTTGAGCAGTTCTTC CASSQFWVEQFF
- - TRBJ1-3 TRBV7-2 TGTGCCAGCAGCTTAGAGCCAGTCAACACCATATATTTT CASSLEPVNTIYF
few - TRBJ1-2 TRBV12-3/TRBV12-4 TGTGCCAGCAGTCGTTTGGGCAGGGCCTGTGGCTACACCTTC CASSRLGRACGYTF
many - TRBJ1-2 TRBV6-2/TRBV6-3 TGTGCCAGCAGCGACAGCTATGGCTACACCTTC CASSDSYGYTF
- TRBD1 TRBJ1-5 TRBV2 TGTGCCAGCAACCGGACTGGACAGGGCAGCAATCAGCCCCAGCATTTT CASNRTGQGSNQPQHF
few - TRBJ2-1 TRBV5-1 TGCGCCAGCAGCTCAGACAGTAGCTCCTACAATGAGCAGTTCTTC CASSSDSSSYNEQFF
- - TRBJ1-6 TRBV2 TGTGCCATCCAGATGGAGGGAAATTCACCCCTCCACTTT CAIQMEGNSPLHF
- TRBD2 TRBJ2-1 TRBV2 TGTGCCAGCACCCCGAGGGAGGGCGGTGAGCAGTTCTTC CASTPREGGEQFF
- - TRBJ1-4 TRBV7-2 TGTGCCAGCAGCTTCTCTAGGGTGGAAAACCATAATGAAAAACTGTTTTTT CASSFSRVENHNEKLFF
- - TRBJ1-5 TRBV12-3/TRBV12-4 TGTGCCAGCAGCCTTCCTTCGAGCTTTAGCAATCAGCCCCAGCATTTT CASSLPSSFSNQPQHF
- - TRBJ2-5 TRBV5-1 TGCGCCAGCAGCTTGGCCAAGGGCGCGGGAGAGACCCAGTACTTC CASSLAKGAGETQYF
few TRBD1 TRBJ1-5 TRBV5-5 TGTGCCAGCGGAACCGGGACAGGGGTATATCAGCCCCAGCATTTT CASGTGTGVYQPQHF
- TRBD2 TRBJ2-3 TRBV28 TGTGCCAGCAGTGCCAGTAGCGGGGGGGTCCCTAGAGGGGATACGCAGTATTTT CASSASSGGVPRGDTQYF
many - TRBJ2-5 TRBV7-2 TGTGCCAGCAGCCCCCCCGAGCGGCAAGAGACCCAGTACTTC CASSPPERQETQYF
few TRBD1 TRBJ1-2 TRBV3-1 TGTGCCAGCAGCTTACAGGGGGAGGCTGGCTACACCTTC CASSLQGEAGYTF
- - TRBJ2-3 TRBV6-6 TGTGCCAGCAGTTACGGAAATACGCAGTATTTT CASSYGNTQYF
- - TRBJ1-4 TRBV6-5 TGTGCCAGCACCTCTCCGGGTGCTAATGAAAAACTGTTTTTT CASTSPGANEKLFF
few - TRBJ2-1 TRBV5-6 TGTGCCAGCAGCTTGCGACGGCCGACCTACAATGAGCAGTTCTTC CASSLRRPTYNEQFF
- - TRBJ2-2 TRBV9 TGTGCCAGCAGCGTATGGCAGGGAAGGACCGGGGAGCTGTTTTTT CASSVWQGRTGELFF
many - TRBJ2-5 TRBV7-2 TGTGCCAGCAGCTTAGCGAAGACAGCTACAGAGACCCAGTACTTC CASSLAKTATETQYF
- TRBD1 TRBJ1-5 TRBV6-6 TGTGCCAGCAGAGCCACAGGGGGAGGGCATCAGCCCCAGCATTTT CASRATGGGHQPQHF
many - TRBJ2-5 TRBV4-1 TGCGCCAGCAGCCAAGGCCCCAGGGTCGTGAATGGAGAGACCCAGTACTTC CASSQGPRVVNGETQYF
few - TRBJ2-7 TRBV7-9 TGTGCCAGCAGCTTAGAACAGGTGGTCGACGAGCAGTACTTC CASSLEQVVDEQYF
- - TRBJ1-4 TRBV19 TGTGCCAGTAGTCTCCAGGACGGAACTCTACTGCAACTGTTTTTT CASSLQDGTLLQLFF
- - TRBJ2-7 TRBV6-1 TGTGCCAGCAGTGAAGCAGGAGACGACGAGCAGTACTTC CASSEAGDDEQYF
few - TRBJ2-1 TRBV29-1 TGCAGCGTTGTTTCCAGCTCCTACAATGAGCAGTTCTTC CSVVSSSYNEQFF
- - TRBJ1-2 TRBV7-9 TGTGCCCTCCGGGTCCTCAGGGTAAACTATGGCTACACCTTC CALRVLRVNYGYTF
- - TRBJ1-2 TRBV7-2 TGTGCCAGCAGCTTAAGTATCGGGGCCGTAGGAGGCTACACCTTC CASSLSIGAVGGYTF
- TRBD1 TRBJ2-1 TRBV7-9 TGTGCCAGCAGTTATCTGGGACAGGGCGACAATGAGCAGTTCTTC CASSYLGQGDNEQFF
few - TRBJ1-1 TRBV7-2 TGTGCCAGCAGCTTAGAGAGCAGGACCGCGAACACTGAAGCTTTCTTT CASSLESRTANTEAFF